This T cell receptor (beta chain) came from a study of T cells after yellow fever vaccination. About the study: In the case of low-cell-number fractions, SMART-Seq v4 Ultra Low Input was used for preparation.

Study outcomes and limitations: Clonotypes found in both CD4 and CD8 compartments made up a small share. Boosting was followed by the reappearance of most primary-vaccination clones (less than 98% CD4, about 88% CD8).

UMIs were added to TCR cDNA along with a universal primer site when it was made by 5'RACE template switching. In TCRdb, the 5' RACE reads were re-called with MiXCR into one record per CDR3 protein. The table lists around 350,000 distinct CDR3 sequences, roughly 11% of them singletons, with roughly 18% in the top ten. In this sample, this clonotype turned up a few times. Antigen specificity is unknown. The V end lost 0 bases, the J end lost 2 bases, and 13 bases lay between the germline ends. CDR3 length: 16 amino acids. CDR1 and CDR2 from the germline V gene are KGHSH and LQKENI. Sequenced material: PBMCs, taken on the day of the first yellow fever vaccination. The sequence derives from a man younger than 35 who received the YFV17D yellow fever vaccine. The V call is TRBV18, the J call TRBJ2-5, with D possibly being TRBD2 (6 bases). The CDR3 reads CASSPPTSRGQETQYF. Written as DNA, the CDR3 is TGTGCCAGCTCACCACCGACTAGTAGGGGACAAGAGACCCAGTACTTC.